The 32 T cell receptor beta chains presented below share a single source sample, sequenced in a study of T cells after yellow fever vaccination. TCRdb passed the 5' RACE reads through MiXCR, listing each CDR3 protein once. Of around 500,000 distinct CDR3 sequences in the sample, roughly a fifth were seen once. The material sequenced was PBMCs, taken approximately 20 days after the first yellow fever vaccination. Receptors were obtained from a man aged 18 to 30 who received the YFV17D yellow fever vaccine.

The rearrangement joins TRBV11-2 to TRBJ2-3; 10 nucleotides match TRBD2. Germline CDR1 SGHAT, CDR2 FQNNGV. This CDR3 spans 20 amino acids. The V gene end was trimmed by 8 bases and the J gene end by 0 bases; junction bases not matched to a gene: 20. The CDR3 bases are TGTGCCAGCGGAAACATAGCGGGGGGATTTACAAGGGCTAGCACAGATACGCAGTATTTT. It translates to CASGNIAGGFTRASTDTQYF.

The chain recombines TRBV5-1 with TRBJ2-1; D unclear. V was trimmed by 4 bases and J by 6 bases, leaving 17 bases between them. This CDR3 region has 15 residues. The V gene's germline CDR1 is SGHRS and CDR2 YFSETQ. The CDR3 nucleotides read TGCGCCAGCAGCCCCTTCCCCGTCCCGGGCAATGAGCAGTTCTTC. It encodes CASSPFPVPGNEQFF.

The chain joins TRBV10-3 to TRBJ2-7; no firm D call. V lost 1 base, J lost 6 bases, and 13 bases lay in between. The length of the CDR3 is 14 residues. The germline CDR1 and CDR2 sequences are ENHRY and SYGVKD. CDR3 loop: CAISECEQGCEQYV. CDR3 DNA: TGTGCCATCAGTGAGTGTGAACAAGGGTGCGAGCAGTACGTC.

There are a few counts of this clonotype. V usage is TRBV13 and J usage is TRBJ1-3, with TRBD1 identical over 10 bases. Per the germline V gene, CDR1 is PRHDT and CDR2 is FYEKMQ (reference sequence). The CDR3 contains 16 residues. V gave up 3 bases and J gave up 5 bases; unmatched junction bases: 7. CDR3 DNA: TGTGCCAGCAGCTTCGAGGGACAGGGGAACCGAAACACCATATATTTT. The encoded protein is CASSFEGQGNRNTIYF.

V is TRBV9 and J is TRBJ2-5, with TRBD2 matching over 9 bases. V was pared by 0 bases and J by 5 bases, with 8 bases of the junction left unmatched. Germline-derived CDR1 and CDR2 are SGDLS and YYNGEE. The CDR3 extends over 16 amino acids. The CDR3 nucleotides are TGTGCCAGCAGCGTAGGAGGGCGGGGGGGCGTGGAGACCCAGTACTTC. It translates to CASSVGGRGGVETQYF.

This rearrangement joins TRBV7-3 to TRBJ2-7; 9 nucleotides line up with TRBD2. Germline V gives CDR1 SGHTA, CDR2 FQGTGA. This CDR3 has 15 amino acids. Losses at the gene ends were 2 bases for V and 2 bases for J; bases not matched to a gene: 4. The CDR3, as DNA: TGTGCCAGCAGCTTAGGGGGCGGGGGGGCCTACGAGCAGTACTTC. It encodes CASSLGGGGAYEQYF.

The chain couples TRBV7-8 to TRBJ2-1, with TRBD1 matching 7 bases. The CDR3 is made up of 16 amino acids. J gave up 7 bases and V 0 bases, and 9 bases lay outside the gene matches. CDR1 is SGHVS, CDR2 FQNEAQ, per germline. The CDR3 region is CASSLAYRGVENEQFF. The DNA for the CDR3 is TGTGCCAGCAGCTTAGCCTACAGGGGAGTAGAGAATGAGCAGTTCTTC.

In its sample, this clonotype was seen a few times. This sequence joins TRBV25-1 and TRBJ1-1; possibly TRBD1 for D (5 bases). This CDR3 region has 16 residues. With 3 bases removed from V and 6 bases from J, the gap between germline ends came to 20 bases. Germline assignment: CDR1 MGHDK and CDR2 SYGVNS. Written as DNA, the CDR3 is TGTGCCAGCAGTGAGGAATCAGGGTCGATAAAACCTGAAGCTTTCTTT. Protein sequence: CASSEESGSIKPEAFF.

For this clonotype: This may be a read error, as it is one base from a much larger clone. V gene TRBV4-3 combines with J gene TRBJ2-3; D is perhaps TRBD2 (5 bases). The length of the CDR3 is 14 residues. Germline V gene sequence: CDR1 LGHNA, CDR2 YSLEER. Trimming took 3 bases from V and 5 from J, leaving 12 bases between them. The CDR3 region is CASSHRTAGDTQYF. CDR3 in DNA: TGCGCCAGCAGCCACCGTACGGCGGGAGATACGCAGTATTTT.

This clonotype was counted between two and nine times. The chain is built from TRBV24-1 and TRBJ2-1; D is uncertain. Germline lookup yields CDR1 KGHDR and CDR2 SFDVKD. Between the trimmed V and J ends, which lost 9 bases and 5 bases, there was a span of 16 bases. The length of the CDR3 is 14 residues. The CDR3 nucleotides read TGTGCCACCCATGGCTCAGAACAAAACAATGAGCAGTTCTTC. As protein: CATHGSEQNNEQFF.

This CDR3 is CASSYAGTAPSTDTQYF. The CDR3 region has the DNA TGTGCCAGCAGTTACGCCGGGACAGCCCCCAGCACAGATACGCAGTATTTT. The V gene is TRBV6-5, the J gene TRBJ2-3; 7 bases fit TRBD1. The V and J ends lost 2 bases and 0 bases, in that order; junction bases with no gene match: 8. CDR1 and CDR2 from the germline V gene are MNHEY and SVGAGI. This CDR3 region has 17 residues.

Ten or more counts support this clonotype. The chain combines TRBV5-1 with TRBJ1-1, with a tentative D call TRBD1 (5 bases). Germline V gene sequence: CDR1 SGHRS, CDR2 YFSETQ. Between the trimmed V and J ends, which lost 0 bases and 3 bases, there was a span of 12 bases. The CDR3 spans 15 residues. In nucleotides, the CDR3 is TGCGCCAGCAGCTTGGCCGGGGGACGCGACACTGAAGCTTTCTTT. It yields the protein CASSLAGGRDTEAFF.

This clonotype has a handful of counts. The V gene is TRBV7-2, the J gene TRBJ2-3, with D perhaps being TRBD1 or TRBD2 (5 bases each). The CDR3 loop spans 16 amino acids. V lost 4 bases and J 6 bases, leaving 20 bases between the germline ends. Germline CDR1 SGHTA, CDR2 FQGNSA. CDR3 DNA: TGTGCCAGCAGCTGGGGTGGGGGACGAGGTCTGGATACGCAGTATTTT. It specifies CASSWGGGRGLDTQYF.

This clonotype showed up just a few times. This rearrangement joins TRBV18 to TRBJ2-3; D is ambiguous. Germline assignment: CDR1 KGHSH and CDR2 LQKENI. The CDR3 has 14 residues. Deletions cut 2 bases from V and 0 bases from J, with 6 bases between. The DNA for the CDR3 is TGTGCCAGCTCACCAGGGTTCAGCACAGATACGCAGTATTTT. It codes for CASSPGFSTDTQYF.

The CDR3 DNA sequence: TGCGCCAGCAGCCAAGATTGGGCTAGCCTGAACACCGGGGAGCTGTTTTTT. Protein: CASSQDWASLNTGELFF. This chain uses TRBV4-3 with TRBJ2-2; D possibly corresponds to TRBD2 (5 bases). Germline values: CDR1 LGHNA, CDR2 YSLEER. V lost 0 bases and J lost 1, with 12 bases in between. The CDR3 consists of 17 residues.

This clonotype has more than one count but fewer than ten. The chain has TRBV5-5 and TRBJ1-4, with 10 bases fitting TRBD1. Losses at the gene ends were 4 bases for V and 7 bases for J; bases not matched to a gene: 4. Germline CDR1 SGHKS, CDR2 YYEKEE (reference sequence). The CDR3 length is 14 residues. CDR3 sequence reads: CASSRTGGFEKLFF. In DNA, the CDR3 is TGTGCCAGCAGCAGGACAGGGGGATTTGAAAAACTGTTTTTT.

The chain couples TRBV5-1 to TRBJ1-3; a weak D match, TRBD1 (6 bases). The CDR3 loop spans 14 amino acids. Germline CDR1 is SGHRS and CDR2 is YFSETQ. The germline V and J ends were trimmed by 3 bases and 0 bases, with 7 bases remaining between them. The CDR3 sequence is CASSSTGSGNTIYF. The CDR3 DNA follows: TGCGCCAGCAGCTCGACAGGCTCTGGAAACACCATATATTTT.

This clonotype was counted a few times. The CDR3 is CASSQGSGSRQPQHF. DNA for the CDR3: TGTGCCAGCAGCCAAGGAAGCGGGAGTCGTCAGCCCCAGCATTTT. V gene TRBV3-1 combines with J gene TRBJ1-5; D gene ambiguous. V was shortened by 1 base and J by 6 bases, with 13 bases between the two germline ends. This CDR3 is built from 15 residues. Germline CDR1 and CDR2: LGHDT and YNNKEL (reference sequence).

The chain combines TRBV6-5 with TRBJ2-2, with a possible D match to TRBD2 (6 bases). V was trimmed by 2 bases and J by 6 bases, leaving 10 bases between them. CDR3 size: 14 residues. In germline, CDR1 is MNHEY, CDR2 SVGAGI. The CDR3 sequence: CASSYLGGAGELFF. In DNA, the CDR3 is TGTGCCAGCAGTTACCTAGGCGGGGCCGGGGAGCTGTTTTTT.

CDR3 in DNA: TGCGCCAGCAGCACTACGGGCAGGGAGAATGGCTACACCTTC. This translates into CASSTTGRENGYTF. The chain is built from TRBV5-1 and TRBJ1-2; a weak D match, TRBD1 (5 bases). This CDR3 contains 14 residues. Per the germline V gene, CDR1 is SGHRS and CDR2 is YFSETQ. V was pared by 4 bases and J by 6 bases, with 16 bases between. The entire variable domain, with the rest obtained from reference TRBV5-1 and TRBJ1-2, is as follows: KAGVTQTPRYLIKTRGQQVTLSCSPISGHRSVSWYQQTPGQGLQFLFEYFSETQRNKGNFPGRFSGRQFSNSRSEMNVSTLELGDSALYLCASSTTGRENGYTFGSGTRLTVV.

This chain joins TRBV6-1 and TRBJ2-1; D may be TRBD2 (6 bases). Per germline, CDR1 MNHNS and CDR2 SASEGT. V lost 2 bases and J 7 bases, leaving 18 bases between the germline ends. The CDR3 runs 16 residues. The CDR3 loop is CASSEFGSLSENEQFF. As DNA, the CDR3 is TGTGCCAGCAGTGAATTCGGGAGCCTTTCTGAGAATGAGCAGTTCTTC.

The CDR3 protein is CSARDESSGGPPDTQYF. CDR3 sequence (DNA): TGCAGTGCTAGAGATGAGTCTAGCGGGGGGCCCCCAGATACGCAGTATTTT. This rearrangement joins TRBV20-1 to TRBJ2-3; 11 bases agree with TRBD2. V was clipped by 0 bases and J by 4 bases; unmatched bases: 9. Germline V gene data show CDR1 as DFQATT and CDR2 as SNEGSKA (reference sequence). This CDR3 comprises 17 residues.

The chain has TRBV6-2 or TRBV6-3 and TRBJ2-7; no clear D gene. Deletions cut 5 bases from V and 6 bases from J, with 14 bases between. This CDR3 region has 13 residues. Germline loops: CDR1 MNHEY, CDR2 SVGEGT. The CDR3 here is CASSKNPEGEQYV. The CDR3 nucleotides are TGTGCCAGCAGTAAAAACCCGGAAGGCGAGCAGTACGTC.

This chain joins TRBV19 and TRBJ1-2; D gene unclear. Deletions cut 5 bases from V and 3 bases from J, with 1 base between. The CDR3 spans 10 residues. The germline gives CDR1 LNHDA, CDR2 SQIVND (reference sequence). In DNA form, the CDR3 reads TGTGCCAGTAGTGACTATGGCTACACCTTC. Translation: CASSDYGYTF. Full variable domain (outside the CDR3, taken from reference TRBV19 and TRBJ1-2): DGGITQSPKYLFRKEGQNVTLSCEQNLNHDAMYWYRQDPGQGLRLIYYSQIVNDFQKGDIAEGYSVSREKKESFPLTVTSAQKNPTAFYLCASSDYGYTFGSGTRLTVV.

This clonotype was recorded a few times. This chain joins TRBV4-2 and TRBJ2-7; 10 nucleotides align to TRBD2. Germline V gives CDR1 LGHNA, CDR2 YNFKEQ. The trim removed 3 bases at V and 0 bases at J, leaving 5 bases unmatched. This CDR3 contains 16 residues. The CDR3 DNA reads TGTGCCAGCAGCCACGGGACTAGCGCTCACTCCTACGAGCAGTACTTC. It yields the protein CASSHGTSAHSYEQYF.

The chain carries TRBV29-1 and TRBJ2-1; TRBD1 is a possible D gene (5 bases). CDR3 length: 13 amino acids. Between the trimmed V and J ends, which lost 3 bases and 3 bases, there was a span of 9 bases. Germline V CDR1 and CDR2: SQVTM, ANQGSEA. The DNA of the CDR3 is TGCAGCGTTGAGGGCAGGGTCTACAATGAGCAGTTCTTC. Protein: CSVEGRVYNEQFF.

The rearrangement links TRBV7-2 to TRBJ1-3; tentative D call: TRBD1 (5 bases). Germline lookup yields CDR1 SGHTA and CDR2 FQGNSA. The V and J ends lost 5 bases and 4 bases respectively, with 12 bases between them. The CDR3 spans 14 residues. The DNA for the CDR3 is TGTGCCAGCAGCACCGGGACGCAAGGAAACACCATATATTTT. Translated, it gives CASSTGTQGNTIYF.

The chain couples TRBV10-1 to TRBJ1-2; unclear D gene. CDR3 length equals 15 residues. The germline V gene encodes CDR1 WNHNN and CDR2 SYGVQD (reference sequence). Trimming stripped 1 base from V and 7 bases from J, with 16 bases between. CDR3 in amino acids: CASSEFRGPAGGYTF. The CDR3 DNA follows: TGCGCCAGCAGTGAGTTCCGAGGGCCCGCCGGTGGCTACACCTTC.

This clonotype has at least ten counts. This chain connects TRBV27 to TRBJ2-7; D may be TRBD1 or TRBD2 (5 bases each). Germline CDR1 MNHEY, CDR2 SMNVEV (reference sequence). The CDR3 sequence is 15 residues long. Trimming cost V 1 base and J 2 bases, with 12 bases left between them. DNA of the CDR3: TGTGCCAGCAGTTTATTGGGGGAGAGTGCCTACGAGCAGTACTTC. Its protein is CASSLLGESAYEQYF.

This clonotype was observed at least ten times. This chain uses TRBV7-2 with TRBJ2-1, with unresolved D. Deletions cut 5 bases from V and 5 bases from J, with 13 bases between. Germline V gives CDR1 SGHTA, CDR2 FQGNSA. This CDR3 has 14 residues. The CDR3 region is CASSPSRWDNEQFF. In nucleotides, the CDR3 is TGTGCCAGCAGCCCCTCGAGGTGGGACAATGAGCAGTTCTTC.

This clonotype came up a few times. The chain couples TRBV6-2 or TRBV6-3 to TRBJ1-1; D ambiguous. CDR1 is MNHEY, CDR2 SVGEGT, per germline. Trimming left V 1 base short and J 1 base short, with 7 bases between. This CDR3 contains 14 residues. The CDR3, as DNA: TGTGCCAGCAGTTACTTCCTCGGGAACACTGAAGCTTTCTTT. The encoded protein is CASSYFLGNTEAFF.

This clonotype came up a few times. The chain employs TRBV29-1 and TRBJ2-5; TRBD2 aligns across 10 bases. The trim removed 7 bases at V and 5 bases at J, leaving 13 bases unmatched. Germline-derived CDR1 and CDR2 are SQVTM and ANQGSEA. The CDR3 is made up of 15 amino acids. CDR3 region: CSAVRAGGHSETQYF. DNA of the CDR3: TGCAGCGCTGTTCGAGCGGGGGGGCATTCCGAGACCCAGTACTTC.